This T cell receptor (beta chain) was retrieved from a study of blood T cell repertoires in COVID-19. This CDR3 comprises 14 residues. V lost 5 bases, J lost 5 bases, and 4 bases stayed unmatched. Per germline, CDR1 SGHTA and CDR2 FQGTGA. Source study methods: Reference gene primer amplification gave estimated nucleated cell counts. Clones were read by immunoSEQ multiplex PCR, and TCRdb kept only the in-frame ones, dropping some. V, J and clone size are those of that table, while D and trimming were read from the DNA. Here the sample spans fewer than 250,000 clones, about nine tenths being singletons.

The chain recombines TRBV7-3 with TRBJ2-1, with 9 positions matching TRBD1. This sequence originates from a middle-aged man with acute or convalescent COVID-19. Sequences were obtained from peripheral blood. In DNA form, the CDR3 reads TGTGCCAGCAGCCCGGGACAGGGTGACAATGAGCAGTTCTTC. Translation gives CASSPGQGDNEQFF.